This T cell receptor (beta chain) was sequenced during a study of a mutant IDH1 vaccine in newly diagnosed glioma. Study information: Radiotherapy alone preceded vaccination by 4-6 weeks; alternatively, vaccination started with temozolomide cycles. Treated patients had a mean age of approximately 40 years and a sex split that was roughly 60% male and roughly 40% female.

Time point noted: week 11, during vaccination. One vaccine dose held 300 ug of mutant IDH1 20-mer peptide and came with topical imiquimod. The germline V and J ends were trimmed by 0 bases and 4 bases, with 7 bases remaining between them. This CDR3 comprises 14 residues. In germline, CDR1 is MNHEY, CDR2 SVGAGI. Note on this clone: As yet, its antigen is unknown.

Generated by immunoSEQ multiplex PCR, the TCRdb table keeps only in-frame clones and is missing some. The repertoire consists of around 20,000 clones, with roughly 91% occurring once and the leading ten covering around 5.7%. The rearrangement joins TRBV6-5 to TRBJ2-1; no firm D call. This specimen was PBMCs, taken from a glioma patient whose treatment included an IDH1 peptide vaccine. This sequence was found in a woman between 40 and 50 years old with glioma. The CDR3 DNA sequence: TGTGCCAGCAGTTACTCCGCTAGTTACAATGAGCAGTTCTTC. Translated: CASSYSASYNEQFF.